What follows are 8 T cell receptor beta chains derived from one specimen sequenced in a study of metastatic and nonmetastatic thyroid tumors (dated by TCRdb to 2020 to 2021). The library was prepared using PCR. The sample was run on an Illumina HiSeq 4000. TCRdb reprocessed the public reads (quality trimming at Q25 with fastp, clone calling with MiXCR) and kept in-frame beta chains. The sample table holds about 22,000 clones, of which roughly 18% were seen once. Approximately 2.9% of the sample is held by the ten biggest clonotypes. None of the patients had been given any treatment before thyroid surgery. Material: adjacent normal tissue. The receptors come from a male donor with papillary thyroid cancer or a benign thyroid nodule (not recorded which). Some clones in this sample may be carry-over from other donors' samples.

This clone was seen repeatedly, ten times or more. CDR3 loop: CSAINRKSTDTQYF. For the CDR3, the DNA is TGCAGTGCTATCAACAGAAAGAGCACAGATACGCAGTATTTT. This chain connects TRBV20-1 to TRBJ2-3; D gene unclear. CDR3 length equals 14 residues. Between the trimmed V and J ends, which lost 4 bases and 0 bases, there was a span of 11 bases. Per germline, CDR1 DFQATT and CDR2 SNEGSKA (reference sequence).

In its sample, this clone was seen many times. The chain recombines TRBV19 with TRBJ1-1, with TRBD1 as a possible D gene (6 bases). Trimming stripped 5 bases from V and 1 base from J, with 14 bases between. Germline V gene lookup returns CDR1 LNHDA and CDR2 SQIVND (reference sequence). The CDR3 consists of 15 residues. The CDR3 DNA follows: TGTGCCAGTAGTCTCAGGACAGCCCAGAACACTGAAGCTTTCTTT. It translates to CASSLRTAQNTEAFF.

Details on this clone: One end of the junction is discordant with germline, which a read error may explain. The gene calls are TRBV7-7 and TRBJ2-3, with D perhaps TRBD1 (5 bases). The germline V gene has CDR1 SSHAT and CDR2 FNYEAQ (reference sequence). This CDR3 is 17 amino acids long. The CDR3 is CASSSINPGKVVETQYF. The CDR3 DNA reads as TGTGCTAGCAGCTCAATCAATCCAGGGAAGGTGGTAGAGACCCAGTATTTT.

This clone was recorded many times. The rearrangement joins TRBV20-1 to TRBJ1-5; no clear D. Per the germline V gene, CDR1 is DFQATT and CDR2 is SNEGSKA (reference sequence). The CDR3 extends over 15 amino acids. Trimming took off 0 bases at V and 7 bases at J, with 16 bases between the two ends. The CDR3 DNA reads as TGCAGTGCTAGAGATTTGGGCAGCCCTGGACAGCCCCAGCATTTT. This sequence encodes CSARDLGSPGQPQHF.

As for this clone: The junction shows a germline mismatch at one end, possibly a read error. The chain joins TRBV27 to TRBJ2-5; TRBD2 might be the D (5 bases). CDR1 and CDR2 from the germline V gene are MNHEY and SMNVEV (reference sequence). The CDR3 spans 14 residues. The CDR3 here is CASSSLQCGETRYF. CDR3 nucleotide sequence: TGTGCCAGCAGTTCCTTACAGTGTGGGGAGACCCGGTACTTC.

The CDR3 region is CASSSTGSFRSGANVLTF. Written as DNA, the CDR3 is TGTGCCAGCAGCTCAACCGGGTCCTTTCGTTCTGGGGCCAACGTCCTGACTTTC. The chain links TRBV9 to TRBJ2-6; the D is unclear. Germline V gene sequence: CDR1 SGDLS, CDR2 YYNGEE. This CDR3 region has 18 residues. V was cut by 4 bases and J by 1 base, with 18 bases left in between.

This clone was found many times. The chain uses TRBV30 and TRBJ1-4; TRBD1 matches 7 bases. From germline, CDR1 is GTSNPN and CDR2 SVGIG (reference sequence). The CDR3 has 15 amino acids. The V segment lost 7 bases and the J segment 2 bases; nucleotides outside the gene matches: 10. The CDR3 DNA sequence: TGTGCCTACCGCAACCTGGGACAGACTAATGAAAAACTGTTTTTT. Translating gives CAYRNLGQTNEKLFF.

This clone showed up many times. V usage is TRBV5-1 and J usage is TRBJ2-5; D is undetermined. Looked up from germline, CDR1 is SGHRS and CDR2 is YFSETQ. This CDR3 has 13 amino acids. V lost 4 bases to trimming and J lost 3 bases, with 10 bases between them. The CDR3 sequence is CASSVHFKETQYF. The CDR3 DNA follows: TGCGCCAGCAGCGTCCACTTTAAAGAGACCCAGTACTTC.